This T cell receptor beta chain was sequenced for a study of blood T cell repertoires in COVID-19. Overall study context: There were acute and convalescent COVID-19 samples, and they came from the United States, Italy and Spain.

This clone was counted between two and nine times. V was shortened by 0 bases and J by 9 bases, with 13 bases between the two germline ends. This CDR3 contains 15 residues. The germline V gene has CDR1 SGHKS and CDR2 YYEKEE (reference sequence). As handled by the study authors: The authors estimated nucleated cell counts from reference gene primer amplification. The data were produced by immunoSEQ multiplex PCR, yet TCRdb's version contains in-frame clones alone and is incomplete. The V and J calls and clone size are taken from that table; D and trimming were inferred from the DNA. The table has 64,000 or so clones, about 81% seen once.

The V and J genes are TRBV5-5 and TRBJ1-6, with a tentative D call TRBD1 (6 bases). The TCR was taken from a human donor in a cohort sampled during active COVID-19. Sequenced material: peripheral blood. This chain's CDR3 is CASSLAAGVGSPLHF. The CDR3 DNA is TGTGCCAGCAGCTTGGCCGCAGGGGTAGGTTCACCCCTCCACTTT.